This T cell receptor (beta chain) came from a study of OX40 agonist ivuxolimab in advanced cancers. Germline V gives CDR1 SGHNT, CDR2 YENEEA. V gave up 4 bases and J gave up 0 bases, with 6 bases separating them. The length of the CDR3 is 13 residues. Assay used: immunoSEQ multiplex PCR; TCRdb lists only in-frame clones, some missing. The data contain tens of thousands of clones, more than 75% of them seen just once; the ten biggest clones take up more than 4.5%. V and J are TRBV11-3 and TRBJ1-1, with D possibly TRBD1 on 5 matching bases. The TCR originated in an adult with an advanced solid tumor such as melanoma, head and neck, liver or kidney cancer. The material was CD4+ or CD8+ T cells sorted from blood, obtained in a trial of the OX40 agonist ivuxolimab. Here the CDR3 DNA reads TGTGCCAGCAGCTGGGGGGTGAACACTGAAGCTTTCTTT. Protein: CASSWGVNTEAFF. The variable domain in full, with the rest retrieved from reference TRBV11-3 and TRBJ1-1, is EAGVVQSPRYKIIEKKQPVAFWCNPISGHNTLYWYLQNLGQGPELLIRYENEEAVDDSQLPKDRFSAERLKGVDSTLKIQPAELGDSAVYLCASSWGVNTEAFFGQGTRLTVV.